These 4 T cell receptor beta chains were all obtained from the same sample, sequenced in a study of blood T cell repertoires in COVID-19. Using immunoSEQ multiplex PCR, the repertoire was profiled, and TCRdb retains in-frame clones only, with some absent. The table has 90,000 to 100,000 clones, 65% to 85% seen once. Sequencing input: peripheral blood. The receptors were gathered from a woman of 80 years or more with acute or convalescent COVID-19.

The J gene is TRBJ2-1, the V gene TRBV5-1; 13 bases match TRBD2. The germline CDR1 and CDR2 sequences are SGHRS and YFSETQ. This CDR3 has 16 amino acids. After removal of 9 bases from V and 2 bases from J, the junction contained 8 bases not matched to a gene. This CDR3 reads CATTGTSGNPYNEQFF. The CDR3 region has the DNA TGCGCCACCACGGGGACTAGCGGGAACCCCTACAATGAGCAGTTCTTC.

The chain couples TRBV6-2 or TRBV6-3 to TRBJ2-1; 8 nucleotides align to TRBD2. The J segment lost 10 bases and the V segment lost 5 bases, leaving 10 bases of the junction unmatched. CDR1 and CDR2 from the germline V gene are MNHEY and SVGEGT. The CDR3 sequence is 14 residues long. CDR3 bases: TGTGCCAGCAGTACTACGGGAGGGTGGGGGGAGCAGTTCTTC. Translating it yields CASSTTGGWGEQFF.

The rearrangement links TRBV15 to TRBJ2-5; D unresolved. The germline V gene encodes CDR1 LNHNV and CDR2 YYDKDF (reference sequence). V gave up 2 bases and J gave up 4 bases, with 5 bases separating them. The CDR3 has 12 residues. The CDR3 sequence is CATSRPRETQYF. DNA for the CDR3: TGTGCCACCAGCAGACCGCGAGAGACCCAGTACTTC. The full variable domain, in which reference TRBV15 and TRBJ2-5 provide the parts outside the CDR3, is DAMVIQNPRYQVTQFGKPVTLSCSQTLNHNVMYWYQQKSSQAPKLLFHYYDKDFNNEADTPDNFQSRRPNTSFCFLDIRSPGLGDTAMYLCATSRPRETQYFGPGTRLLVL.

The chain is built from TRBV24-1 and TRBJ2-1, with 9 bases aligning to TRBD2. The trim removed 4 bases at V and 3 bases at J, leaving 3 bases unmatched. The CDR3 consists of 15 residues. Germline V gene lookup returns CDR1 KGHDR and CDR2 SFDVKD. The CDR3 loop reads CATSESSGDYNEQFF. The CDR3 DNA is TGTGCCACCAGTGAGTCTAGCGGGGACTACAATGAGCAGTTCTTC.